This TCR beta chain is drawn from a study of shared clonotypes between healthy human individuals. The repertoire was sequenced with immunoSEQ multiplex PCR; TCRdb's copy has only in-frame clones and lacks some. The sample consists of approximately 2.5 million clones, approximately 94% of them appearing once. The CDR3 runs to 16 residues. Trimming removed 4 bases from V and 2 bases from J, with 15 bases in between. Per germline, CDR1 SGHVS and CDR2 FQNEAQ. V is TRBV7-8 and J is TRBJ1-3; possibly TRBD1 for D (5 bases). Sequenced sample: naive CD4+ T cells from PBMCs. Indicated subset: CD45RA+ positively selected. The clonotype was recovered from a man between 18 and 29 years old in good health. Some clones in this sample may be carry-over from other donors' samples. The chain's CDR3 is CASSSFQGLAGNTIYF. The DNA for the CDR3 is TGTGCCAGCAGCTCCTTTCAGGGATTAGCTGGAAACACCATATATTTT. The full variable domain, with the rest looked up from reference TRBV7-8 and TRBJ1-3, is GAGVSQSPRYKVAKRGQDVALRCDPISGHVSLFWYQQALGQGPEFLTYFQNEAQLDKSGLPSDRFFAERPEGSVSTLKIQRTQQEDSAVYLCASSSFQGLAGNTIYFGEGSWLTVV.